This is a list of T cell receptor beta chains from one sample in a study of technical replicates of blood from a handful of donors. The protocol was immunoSEQ multiplex PCR, while the TCRdb copy is restricted to in-frame clones and leaves out a portion. The sample records over 90,000 clones, about 95% being singletons. Sequencing used T cells isolated from PBMCs. The receptors originated from a human donor in good health. The CDR3 runs from the conserved cysteine through the conserved F or W. D genes are given only for firm matches. Clone size is shown for a subset of rows, as once, few, many or a class of expanded clone.

V gene	D gene	clone size	J gene	CDR3 DNA	CDR3 protein
TRBV5-6	-	-	TRBJ1-5	TGTGCCAGCAGCTCCCTTTTAGGCAATCAGCCCCAGCATTTT	CASSSLLGNQPQHF
TRBV15	-	-	TRBJ2-3	TGTGCCACCAGCAGAGTCGGGCGGGCAAGCACAGATACGCAGTATTTT	CATSRVGRASTDTQYF
TRBV25-1	-	-	TRBJ2-1	TGTGCCAGCAGTCCGGGGAGCTCCTACAATGAGCAGTTCTTC	CASSPGSSYNEQFF
TRBV5-1	-	-	TRBJ1-1	TGCGCCAGCAGCTTATATGGAGCCACTGAAGCTTTCTTT	CASSLYGATEAFF
TRBV7-9	-	-	TRBJ1-2	TGTGCCAGCAGCAGCGTAGAGACAGATCTCAGAGGCTACACCTTC	CASSSVETDLRGYTF
TRBV11-2	-	-	TRBJ2-1	TGTGCCAGCAGCTTAATAGCTCGGCGGTACAATGAGCAGTTCTTC	CASSLIARRYNEQFF
TRBV5-1	TRBD1	-	TRBJ1-4	TGCGCCAGCAGCTTGACGGACAGGGCTAATGAAAAACTGTTTTTT	CASSLTDRANEKLFF
TRBV6-5	TRBD1	once	TRBJ1-2	TGTGCCAGCAGTTACGGACAGGGGAATGGCTACACCTTC	CASSYGQGNGYTF
TRBV27	-	-	TRBJ1-4	TGTGCCAGCAGCACGGTACAGGATGGGGCAAATGAAAAACTGTTTTTT	CASSTVQDGANEKLFF
TRBV28	-	-	TRBJ1-4	TGTGCCAGCAGTGACTACCTGGCAACTAATGAAAAACTGTTTTTT	CASSDYLATNEKLFF
TRBV27	TRBD1	-	TRBJ1-1	TGTGCCAGCAGAGGGGGCCCTTCTGAAGCTTTCTTT	CASRGGPSEAFF
TRBV28	TRBD2	-	TRBJ2-5	TGTGCCAGCAGTTTTTTCCCTCTAGCGGGAGAGGAATCAGAGACCCAGTACTTC	CASSFFPLAGEESETQYF